Sequencing of this T cell receptor (beta chain) was carried out in a study of circulating CD8 cells and anti-PD-1 response in melanoma. Study background: Complete or partial response defined responders; stable or progressive disease, non-responders.

By share of the sample, this clonotype is large. The antigen is undetermined. Live CD3+CD8+TCRalphabeta+ cells were sorted into four subsets by PD-1 and/or TIGIT. TCR libraries were prepared from 15 ng of total RNA with the QIAseq Immune Repertoire TCR panel. TCRdb redid the calling of the reads with MiXCR, one entry per CDR3 protein. The data show 500 to 700 distinct CDR3 sequences, 8.9% seen once. Whole-study findings and limits: Diversity ranked highest in DNEG and lowest in TIGIT subsets. Published repertoire comparisons used only baseline and M1 samples. Expanded sorted subsets were checked for tumor reactivity using peptides.

V shed 2 bases, J shed 3 bases, and the junction held 0 bases outside the gene matches. The CDR3 is made up of 14 amino acids. CDR1 is SGHTA, CDR2 FQGNSA, per germline. The V call is TRBV7-2, the J call TRBJ2-1; 8 positions match TRBD1. The clonotype comes from a human donor with melanoma. The sample here was CD8+ T cells from PBMCs, taken at baseline or after one month of anti-PD-1 therapy (not recorded which). CDR3 DNA sequence: TGTGCCAGCAGCTTAACAGGGGGCTACAATGAGCAGTTCTTC. This sequence encodes CASSLTGGYNEQFF.